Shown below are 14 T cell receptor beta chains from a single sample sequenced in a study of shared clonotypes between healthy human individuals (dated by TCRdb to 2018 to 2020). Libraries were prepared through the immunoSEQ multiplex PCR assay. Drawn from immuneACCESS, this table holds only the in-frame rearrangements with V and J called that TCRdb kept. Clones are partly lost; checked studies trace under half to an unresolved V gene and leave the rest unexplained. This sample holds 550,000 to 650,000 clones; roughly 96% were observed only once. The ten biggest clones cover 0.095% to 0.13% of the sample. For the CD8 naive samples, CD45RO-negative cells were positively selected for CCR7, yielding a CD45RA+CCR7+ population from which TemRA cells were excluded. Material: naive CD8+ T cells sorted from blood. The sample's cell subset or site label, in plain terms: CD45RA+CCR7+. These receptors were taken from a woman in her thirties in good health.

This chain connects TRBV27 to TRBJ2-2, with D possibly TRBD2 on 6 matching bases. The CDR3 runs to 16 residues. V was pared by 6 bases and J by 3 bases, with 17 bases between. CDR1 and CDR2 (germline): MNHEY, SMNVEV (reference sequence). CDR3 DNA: TGTGCCAGCAGCTCCGGAGGGGCGCCGTACACCGGGGAGCTGTTTTTT. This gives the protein CASSSGGAPYTGELFF.

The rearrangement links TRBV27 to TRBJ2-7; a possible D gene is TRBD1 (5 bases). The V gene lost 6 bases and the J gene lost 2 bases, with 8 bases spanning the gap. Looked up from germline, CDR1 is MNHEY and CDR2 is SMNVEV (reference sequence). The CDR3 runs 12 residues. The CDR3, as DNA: TGTGCCAGCAGAGGACATGCCTACGAGCAGTACTTC. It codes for CASRGHAYEQYF.

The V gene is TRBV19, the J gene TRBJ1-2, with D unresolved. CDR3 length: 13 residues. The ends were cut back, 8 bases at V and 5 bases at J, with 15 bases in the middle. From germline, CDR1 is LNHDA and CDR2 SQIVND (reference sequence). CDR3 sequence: CASLGRSSYGYTF. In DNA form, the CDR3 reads TGTGCCAGTCTGGGCAGGTCATCTTATGGCTACACCTTC.

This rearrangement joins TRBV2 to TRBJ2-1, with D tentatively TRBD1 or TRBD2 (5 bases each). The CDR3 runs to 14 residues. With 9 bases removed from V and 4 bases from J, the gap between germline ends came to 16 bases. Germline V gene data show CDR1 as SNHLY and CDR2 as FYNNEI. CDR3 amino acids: CASSGTATYNEQFF. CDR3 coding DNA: TGTGCCAGTTCCGGGACGGCCACTTACAATGAGCAGTTCTTC.

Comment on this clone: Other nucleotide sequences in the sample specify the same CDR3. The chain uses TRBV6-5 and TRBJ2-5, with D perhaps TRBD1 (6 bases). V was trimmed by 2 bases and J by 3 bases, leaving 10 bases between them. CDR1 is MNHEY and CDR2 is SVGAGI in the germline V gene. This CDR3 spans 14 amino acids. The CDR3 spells CASSYRDTEETQYF. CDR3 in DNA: TGTGCCAGCAGTTACAGGGACACTGAAGAGACCCAGTACTTC.

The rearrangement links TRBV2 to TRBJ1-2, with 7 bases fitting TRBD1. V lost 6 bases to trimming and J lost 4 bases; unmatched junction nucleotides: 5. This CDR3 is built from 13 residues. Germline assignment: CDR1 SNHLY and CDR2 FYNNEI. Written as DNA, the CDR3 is TGTGCCAGCAGCGCCACAGGGGCCTATGGCTACACCTTC. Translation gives CASSATGAYGYTF.

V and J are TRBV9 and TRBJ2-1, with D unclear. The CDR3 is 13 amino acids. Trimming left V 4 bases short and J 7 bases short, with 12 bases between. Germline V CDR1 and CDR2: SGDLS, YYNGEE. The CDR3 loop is CASSQPTENEQFF. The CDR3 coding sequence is TGTGCCAGCAGCCAACCAACAGAGAATGAGCAGTTCTTC.

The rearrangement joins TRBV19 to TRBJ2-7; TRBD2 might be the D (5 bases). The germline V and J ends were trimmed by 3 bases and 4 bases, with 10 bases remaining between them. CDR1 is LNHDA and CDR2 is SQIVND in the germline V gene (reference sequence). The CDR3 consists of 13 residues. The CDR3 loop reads CASSMSGGYEQYF. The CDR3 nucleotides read TGTGCCAGTAGTATGAGCGGCGGGTACGAGCAGTACTTC.

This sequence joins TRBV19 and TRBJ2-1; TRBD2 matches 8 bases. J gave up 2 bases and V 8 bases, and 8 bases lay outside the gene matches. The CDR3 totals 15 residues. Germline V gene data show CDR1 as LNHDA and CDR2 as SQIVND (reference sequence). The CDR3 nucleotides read TGTGCCAGTGCGGATGCGGGGGGCCCCTACAATGAGCAGTTCTTC. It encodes CASADAGGPYNEQFF.

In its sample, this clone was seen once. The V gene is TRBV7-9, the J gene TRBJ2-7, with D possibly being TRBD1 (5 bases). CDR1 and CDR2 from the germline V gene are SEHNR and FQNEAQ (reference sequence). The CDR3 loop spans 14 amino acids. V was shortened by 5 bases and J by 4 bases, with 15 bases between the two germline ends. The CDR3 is CASSHGGSGYEQYF. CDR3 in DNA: TGTGCCAGCAGCCACGGTGGTTCAGGGTACGAGCAGTACTTC.

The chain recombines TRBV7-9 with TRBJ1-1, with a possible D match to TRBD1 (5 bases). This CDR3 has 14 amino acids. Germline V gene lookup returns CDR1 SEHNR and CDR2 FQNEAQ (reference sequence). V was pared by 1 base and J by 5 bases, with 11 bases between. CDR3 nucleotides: TGTGCCAGCAGCTTAGGGGGGAGTTTGACTGAAGCTTTCTTT. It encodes CASSLGGSLTEAFF.

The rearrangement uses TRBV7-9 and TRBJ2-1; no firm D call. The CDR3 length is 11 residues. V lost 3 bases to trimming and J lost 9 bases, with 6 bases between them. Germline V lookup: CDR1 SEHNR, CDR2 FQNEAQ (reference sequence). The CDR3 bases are TGTGCCAGCAGCTTCACTGCTGAGCAGTTCTTC. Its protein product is CASSFTAEQFF.

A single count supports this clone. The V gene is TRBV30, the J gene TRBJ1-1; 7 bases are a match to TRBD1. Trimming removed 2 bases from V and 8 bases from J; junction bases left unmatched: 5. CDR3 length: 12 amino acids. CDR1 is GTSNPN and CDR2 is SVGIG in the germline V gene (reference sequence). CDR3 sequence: CAWSSWDSEAFF. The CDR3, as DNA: TGTGCCTGGAGTTCATGGGACAGCGAAGCTTTCTTT.

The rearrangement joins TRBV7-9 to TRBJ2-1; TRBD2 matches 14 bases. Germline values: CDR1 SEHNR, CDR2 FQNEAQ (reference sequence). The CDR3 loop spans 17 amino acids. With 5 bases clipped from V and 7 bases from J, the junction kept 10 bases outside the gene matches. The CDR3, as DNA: TGTGCCAGCAGCGAGCTGGGACTAGCGGGGGCCTGGAATGAGCAGTTCTTC. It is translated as CASSELGLAGAWNEQFF.